The subject of this entry is one T cell receptor (beta chain). Its antigen is not known. Repertoires were generated with immunoSEQ multiplex PCR, while TCRdb's copy carries only in-frame clones and drops some. Of about 11,000 clones in the sample, about 72% are singletons; the top ten hold 7.5% to 9.5%. The data derive from a study of CD4+ T cells in melanoma. Study-level results: Neoantigen-specific CD4+ T cells in melanoma reportedly had diverse differentiation states. CD8+ T cell, macrophage and B cell function reportedly correlated with neoantigen-specific CD4+ T cells.

This sequence originates from a human donor with melanoma. The sequencing input was cells from a culture (not recorded whether cultured in vitro).

The CDR3 protein is CASSSGQDYGYTF. The CDR3 DNA follows: TGTGCCAGCAGCTCCGGACAGGACTATGGCTACACCTTC. J is TRBJ1-2 and V is TRBV7-2; 7 nucleotides align to TRBD1. The CDR3 extends over 13 amino acids. The V and J ends lost 4 bases and 3 bases, in that order; junction bases with no gene match: 2. The germline V gene encodes CDR1 SGHTA and CDR2 FQGNSA.